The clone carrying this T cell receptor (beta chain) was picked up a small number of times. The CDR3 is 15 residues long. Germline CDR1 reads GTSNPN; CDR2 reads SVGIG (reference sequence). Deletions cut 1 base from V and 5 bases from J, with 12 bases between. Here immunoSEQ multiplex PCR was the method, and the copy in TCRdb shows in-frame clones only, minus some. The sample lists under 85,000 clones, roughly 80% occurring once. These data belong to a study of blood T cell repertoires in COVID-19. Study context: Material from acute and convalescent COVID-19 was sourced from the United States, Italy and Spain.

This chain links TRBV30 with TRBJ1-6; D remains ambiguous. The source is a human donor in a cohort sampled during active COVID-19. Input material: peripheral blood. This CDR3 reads CAWSAPGINNSPLHF. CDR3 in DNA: TGTGCCTGGAGTGCTCCGGGAATTAATAATTCACCCCTCCACTTT.